A single sample is the source of the 11 T cell receptor beta chains below, sequenced in a study of cytomegalovirus exposure and HLA in healthy donors. Libraries were prepared by immunoSEQ multiplex PCR; TCRdb keeps only in-frame clonotypes and omits some of them. The data contain 110,000 to 150,000 clones, 85% to 95% of them singletons. Sequencing was done on a sample of PBMCs. The receptors stem from a man aged 18 to 29 in good health and CMV-seropositive.

The chain recombines TRBV27 with TRBJ1-2, with D maybe TRBD1 (6 bases). Germline CDR1 is MNHEY and CDR2 is SMNVEV (reference sequence). V was clipped by 7 bases and J by 2 bases, with 14 bases between them. The CDR3 runs 14 residues. The CDR3 coding sequence is TGTGCCAGCAAAGAGACAGGCCCAAACTATGGCTACACCTTC. Encoded protein: CASKETGPNYGYTF.

This chain joins TRBV5-1 and TRBJ2-1; possible D gene TRBD2, 6 bases. The CDR3 spans 14 residues. Trimming removed 7 bases at V and 9 bases at J, with 20 bases between. CDR1 is SGHRS, CDR2 YFSETQ, per germline. DNA of the CDR3: TGCGCCAGCTCCCCCGAATTGGTCGGGGGTGAGCAGTTCTTC. Amino acids: CASSPELVGGEQFF. The variable domain in full, with the rest retrieved from reference TRBV5-1 and TRBJ2-1, is KAGVTQTPRYLIKTRGQQVTLSCSPISGHRSVSWYQQTPGQGLQFLFEYFSETQRNKGNFPGRFSGRQFSNSRSEMNVSTLELGDSALYLCASSPELVGGEQFFGPGTRLTVL.

The gene calls are TRBV5-1 and TRBJ1-4; D remains unclear. CDR1 and CDR2 from the germline V gene are SGHRS and YFSETQ. This CDR3 spans 15 amino acids. V lost 5 bases and J lost 4, with 15 bases in between. The CDR3 DNA sequence: TGCGCCAGCAGGTCGACCGCCACTATTAATGAAAAACTGTTTTTT. Translating it yields CASRSTATINEKLFF.

This chain links TRBV11-2 with TRBJ2-2, with D perhaps matching TRBD1 (5 bases). Trimming left V 2 bases short and J 2 bases short, with 9 bases between. Germline CDR1 SGHAT, CDR2 FQNNGV. The CDR3 extends over 15 amino acids. The CDR3 nucleotides read TGTGCCAGCAGCTTAAGGGGAACTAACACCGGGGAGCTGTTTTTT. It yields the protein CASSLRGTNTGELFF.

V usage is TRBV23-1 and J usage is TRBJ2-1; maybe TRBD2 (13 bases). TRBV23-1 qualifies as an ORF whose function is uncertain. The CDR3 extends over 23 amino acids. Trimming pared 4 bases from V and 4 bases from J, leaving 38 bases between. CDR3 protein: CASSPRPGQGAPLAGGPYNEQFF. As DNA, the CDR3 is TGCGCCAGCAGTCCCAGACCGGGACAGGGGGCCCCACTAGCGGGAGGGCCGTACAATGAGCAGTTCTTC.

V is TRBV29-1 and J is TRBJ2-7; maybe TRBD2 (5 bases). In germline, CDR1 is SQVTM, CDR2 ANQGSEA. V lost 4 bases and J 7 bases, leaving 17 bases between the germline ends. CDR3 length: 13 residues. This CDR3 reads CSVADTRRGEQYF. For the CDR3, the DNA is TGCAGCGTTGCCGATACACGCCGAGGGGAGCAGTACTTC.

V gene TRBV28 combines with J gene TRBJ2-7; 7 nucleotides align to TRBD2. Trimming at V came to 6 bases and at J to 2 bases, leaving 10 bases not matched to a gene. Germline loops: CDR1 MDHEN, CDR2 SYDVKM. The CDR3 runs 15 residues. The CDR3 sequence: CASRPSSGRTYEQYF. The DNA for the CDR3 is TGTGCCAGCAGACCCTCTAGCGGTAGAACCTACGAGCAGTACTTC.

The J gene is TRBJ1-2, the V gene TRBV7-9; TRBD1 matches at 9 bases. Germline assignment: CDR1 SEHNR and CDR2 FQNEAQ (reference sequence). This CDR3 contains 13 residues. The junction had 2 bases not matched to a gene; V was cut back by 5 bases and J by 4 bases. CDR3 sequence (DNA): TGTGCCAGCAGCGGGACAGGGATCTATGGCTACACCTTC. This codes for CASSGTGIYGYTF.

The chain has TRBV6-1 and TRBJ1-2; 9 nucleotides match TRBD1. The V segment lost 10 bases and the J segment 7 bases; nucleotides outside the gene matches: 10. Germline CDR1 and CDR2: MNHNS and SASEGT. The CDR3 loop spans 13 amino acids. The CDR3 nucleotides are TGTGCCATCCCTCAACAGGGGGCGGGTGGCTACACCTTC. Residues: CAIPQQGAGGYTF.

DNA of the CDR3: TGTGCCAGCAGTGTCCATCCCGGGTCACTGCCAGATACGCAGTATTTT. Protein: CASSVHPGSLPDTQYF. The V and J genes are TRBV9 and TRBJ2-3, with D uncertain. The CDR3 loop spans 16 amino acids. Germline assignment: CDR1 SGDLS and CDR2 YYNGEE. Trimming took off 5 bases at V and 4 bases at J, with 20 bases between the two ends.

V gene TRBV29-1 combines with J gene TRBJ1-1; a possible D gene is TRBD1 (5 bases). The ends were cut back, 8 bases at V and 5 bases at J, with 18 bases in the middle. CDR1 and CDR2 from the germline V gene are SQVTM and ANQGSEA. This CDR3 contains 13 residues. The CDR3 sequence: CSHSGGVGTEAFF. CDR3 bases: TGCAGCCACTCGGGGGGGGTAGGGACTGAAGCTTTCTTT.